This entry lists 6 T cell receptor beta chains sequenced from one sample in a study of blood T cell repertoires in COVID-19. Sequenced by immunoSEQ multiplex PCR; TCRdb stores in-frame clones only, minus some. The data hold a few hundred thousand clones, with over 75% observed a single time. Material for sequencing was PBMCs or T cells enriched from blood (not recorded which). The receptors were gathered from a woman in her twenties or thirties who had recovered from COVID-19.

The gene calls are TRBV6-5 and TRBJ1-2; 9 nucleotides agree with TRBD1. The ends lost 5 bases at V and 2 bases at J; junction bases unmatched: 3. Germline CDR1 MNHEY, CDR2 SVGAGI. The CDR3 sequence is 14 residues long. CDR3 in amino acids: CASSKQGANYGYTF. DNA for the CDR3: TGTGCCAGCAGTAAACAGGGGGCGAACTATGGCTACACCTTC.

The DNA of the CDR3 is TGTGCCAGCAGCTTAGACGTTCGGGCAGGGGGTAACACTGAAGCTTTCTTT. Translated, it gives CASSLDVRAGGNTEAFF. This chain links TRBV7-2 with TRBJ1-1; 7 nucleotides agree with TRBD1. V lost 1 base to trimming and J lost 2 bases; unmatched junction nucleotides: 10. The CDR3 spans 17 residues. Germline CDR1 is SGHTA and CDR2 is FQGNSA. Looking up the rest from reference TRBV7-2 and TRBJ1-1 gives the full variable domain: GAGVSQSPSNKVTEKGKDVELRCDPISGHTALYWYRQSLGQGLEFLIYFQGNSAPDKSGLPSDRFSAERTGGSVSTLTIQRTQQEDSAVYLCASSLDVRAGGNTEAFFGQGTRLTVV.

This clone occurred once. The gene calls are TRBV6-2 or TRBV6-3 and TRBJ1-3; D uncertain. CDR1 and CDR2 (germline): MNHEY, SVGEGT. The CDR3 is made up of 14 amino acids. V lost 4 bases and J lost 2, with 9 bases in between. The CDR3 bases are TGTGCCAGCAGTTTCGGTGAAGCTGGAAACACCATATATTTT. Translating it yields CASSFGEAGNTIYF.

This rearrangement joins TRBV5-1 to TRBJ2-5; 9 bases agree with TRBD1. The CDR3 contains 16 residues. The germline CDR1 and CDR2 sequences are SGHRS and YFSETQ. The junction had 15 bases not matched to a gene; V was cut back by 5 bases and J by 7 bases. CDR3 coding DNA: TGCGCCAGCAGGGACAGGGGCCTGGGAGGAGTTGGGACCCAGTACTTC. Encoded protein: CASRDRGLGGVGTQYF.

V is TRBV2 and J is TRBJ1-3; perhaps TRBD1 as D (5 bases). The CDR3 has 15 residues. Trimming took off 7 bases at V and 0 bases at J, with 13 bases between the two ends. The germline CDR1 and CDR2 sequences are SNHLY and FYNNEI. CDR3 protein: CASTLDTRSGNTIYF. The DNA of the CDR3 is TGTGCCAGCACCCTGGACACCCGCTCTGGAAACACCATATATTTT.

The chain recombines TRBV3-1 (or the pseudogene TRBV3-2) with TRBJ1-1; TRBD1 agrees at 8 bases. From germline, CDR1 is LGHDT and CDR2 YNNKEL (reference sequence). V was clipped by 4 bases and J by 5 bases; unmatched bases: 12. CDR3 length: 16 amino acids. The CDR3 region is CASSRGQGLLFTEAFF. The CDR3 DNA reads as TGTGCCAGCAGCCGCGGACAGGGACTCCTCTTTACTGAAGCTTTCTTT.